Sequencing of this TCR beta chain was carried out in a study of control samples from healthy donors and cancer patients. Profiled with immunoSEQ multiplex PCR; TCRdb holds only in-frame clones, not every one. The data contain around 120,000 clones, roughly 91% of them seen just once; the ten biggest clones take up about 1.5%. The germline gives CDR1 SEHNR, CDR2 FQNEAQ (reference sequence). The length of the CDR3 is 13 residues. Trimming at V came to 5 bases and at J to 3 bases, leaving 2 bases not matched to a gene. This chain links TRBV7-9 with TRBJ2-7; 9 positions agree with TRBD1. The sample taken for sequencing was PBMCs. This sequence originates from a man between 50 and 59 years old with head and neck cancer. The CDR3 DNA sequence: TGTGCCAGCAGCACGGGACAGGGCTACGAGCAGTACTTC. Amino acids: CASSTGQGYEQYF.